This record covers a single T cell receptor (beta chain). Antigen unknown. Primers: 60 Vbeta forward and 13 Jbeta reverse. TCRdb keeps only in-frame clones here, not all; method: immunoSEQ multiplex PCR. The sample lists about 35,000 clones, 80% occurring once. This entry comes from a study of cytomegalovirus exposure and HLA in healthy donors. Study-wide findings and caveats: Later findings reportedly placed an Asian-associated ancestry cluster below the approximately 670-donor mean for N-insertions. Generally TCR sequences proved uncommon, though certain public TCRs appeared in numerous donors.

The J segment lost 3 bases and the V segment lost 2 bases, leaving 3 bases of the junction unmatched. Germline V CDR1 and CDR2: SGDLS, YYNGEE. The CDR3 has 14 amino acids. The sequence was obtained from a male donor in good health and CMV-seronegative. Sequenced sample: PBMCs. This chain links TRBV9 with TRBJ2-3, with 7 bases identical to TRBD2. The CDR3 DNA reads TGTGCCAGCAGCGTGGGCGGGAGTACAGATACGCAGTATTTT. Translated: CASSVGGSTDTQYF.